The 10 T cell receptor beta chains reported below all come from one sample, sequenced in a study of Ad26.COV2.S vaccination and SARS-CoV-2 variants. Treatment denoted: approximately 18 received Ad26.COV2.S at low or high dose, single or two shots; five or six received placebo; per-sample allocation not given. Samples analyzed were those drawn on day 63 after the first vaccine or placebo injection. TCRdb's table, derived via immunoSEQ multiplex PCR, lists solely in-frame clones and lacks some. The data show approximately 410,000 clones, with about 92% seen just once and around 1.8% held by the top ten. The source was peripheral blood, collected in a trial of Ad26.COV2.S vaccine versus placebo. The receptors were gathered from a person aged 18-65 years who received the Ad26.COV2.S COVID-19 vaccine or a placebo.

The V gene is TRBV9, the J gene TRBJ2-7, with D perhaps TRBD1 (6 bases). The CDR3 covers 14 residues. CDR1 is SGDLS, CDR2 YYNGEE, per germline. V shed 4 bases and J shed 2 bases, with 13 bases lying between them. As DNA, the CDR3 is TGTGCCAGCAGCCCCGGACAGCGACCCTACGAGCAGTACTTC. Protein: CASSPGQRPYEQYF.

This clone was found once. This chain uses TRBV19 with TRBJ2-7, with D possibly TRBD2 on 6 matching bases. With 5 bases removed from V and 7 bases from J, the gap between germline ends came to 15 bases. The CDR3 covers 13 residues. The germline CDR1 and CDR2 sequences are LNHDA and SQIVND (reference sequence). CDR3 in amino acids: CASSPHPGGEQYF. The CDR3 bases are TGTGCCAGTAGTCCGCATCCCGGGGGAGAGCAGTACTTC.

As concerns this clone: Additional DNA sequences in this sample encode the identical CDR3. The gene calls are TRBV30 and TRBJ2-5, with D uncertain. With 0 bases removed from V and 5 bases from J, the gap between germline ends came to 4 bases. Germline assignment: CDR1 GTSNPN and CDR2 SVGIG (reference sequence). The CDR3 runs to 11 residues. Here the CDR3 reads CAWSVGETQYF. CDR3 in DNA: TGTGCCTGGAGTGTAGGGGAGACCCAGTACTTC.

This chain's CDR3 is CASSIDTNTEAFF. Here the CDR3 DNA reads TGTGCCAGTAGTATCGACACAAACACTGAAGCTTTCTTT. J is TRBJ1-1 and V is TRBV19; unclear D gene. The CDR3 contains 13 residues. CDR1 is LNHDA, CDR2 SQIVND, per germline (reference sequence). Trimming shortened V by 3 bases and J by 2 bases, and 7 bases separated the two germline ends.

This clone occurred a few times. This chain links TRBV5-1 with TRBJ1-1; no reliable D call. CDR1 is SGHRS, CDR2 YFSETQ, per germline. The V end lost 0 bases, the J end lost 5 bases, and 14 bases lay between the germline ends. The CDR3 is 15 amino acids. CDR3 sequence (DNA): TGCGCCAGCAGCTTGGTTCTGGGAGTGGAAACTGAAGCTTTCTTT. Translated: CASSLVLGVETEAFF.

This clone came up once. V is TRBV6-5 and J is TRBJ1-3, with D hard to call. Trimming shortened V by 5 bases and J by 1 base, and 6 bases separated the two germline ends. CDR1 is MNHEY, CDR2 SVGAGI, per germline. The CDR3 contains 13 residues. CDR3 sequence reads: CASSRTSGNTIYF. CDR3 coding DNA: TGTGCCAGCAGTAGGACGTCTGGAAACACCATATATTTT.

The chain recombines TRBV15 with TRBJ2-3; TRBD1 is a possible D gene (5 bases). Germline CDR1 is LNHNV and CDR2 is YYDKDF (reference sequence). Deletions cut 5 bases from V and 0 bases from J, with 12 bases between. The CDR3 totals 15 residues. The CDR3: CATSGWTPSTDTQYF. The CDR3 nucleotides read TGTGCCACCAGCGGCTGGACACCTAGCACAGATACGCAGTATTTT.

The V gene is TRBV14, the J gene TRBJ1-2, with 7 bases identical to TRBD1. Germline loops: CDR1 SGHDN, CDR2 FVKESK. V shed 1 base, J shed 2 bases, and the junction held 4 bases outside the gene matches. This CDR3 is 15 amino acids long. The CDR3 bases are TGTGCCAGCAGCCAAGTGGGGACAGTCAACTATGGCTACACCTTC. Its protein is CASSQVGTVNYGYTF.

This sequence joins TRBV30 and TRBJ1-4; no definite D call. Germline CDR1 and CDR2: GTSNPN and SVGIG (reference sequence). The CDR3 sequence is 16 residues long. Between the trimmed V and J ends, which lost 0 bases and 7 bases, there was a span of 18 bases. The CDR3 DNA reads TGTGCCTGGAGTGTAACCCTATTTGAGGGCAGTGAAAAACTGTTTTTT. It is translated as CAWSVTLFEGSEKLFF.

The CDR3 DNA follows: TGTGCCAGCAGCTTACAGCGGGGAGATACGCAGTATTTT. Protein product: CASSLQRGDTQYF. The chain combines TRBV7-2 with TRBJ2-3, with TRBD2 matching 7 bases. CDR3 length: 13 amino acids. Per germline, CDR1 SGHTA and CDR2 FQGNSA. Trimming at V came to 2 bases and at J to 5 bases, leaving 1 base not matched to a gene.